This TCR beta chain was identified in a study of blood T cell repertoires in COVID-19. Background on the study: Both acute and convalescent COVID-19 samples were obtained from the United States, Italy and Spain.

Data came from immunoSEQ multiplex PCR; TCRdb stores just in-frame clones and leaves some out. The data contain tens of thousands of clones, 80% of them singletons. V lost 8 bases and J 8 bases, leaving 12 bases between the germline ends. The CDR3 has 11 amino acids. CDR1 and CDR2 (germline): WNHNN, SYGVQD (reference sequence). This clonotype originated in a woman of 80 years or more with acute or convalescent COVID-19. Sequenced sample: peripheral blood. The chain uses TRBV10-1 and TRBJ1-2; D gene ambiguous. CDR3 DNA: TGCGCCAGCCCCCATCGGAGCGGCTACACCTTC. Translated, it gives CASPHRSGYTF.